This passage covers 28 T cell receptor beta chains from one sample sequenced in a study of blood T cell repertoires in COVID-19. Generated by immunoSEQ multiplex PCR, the TCRdb table keeps only in-frame clones and is missing some. This table holds about 180,000 clones, 85% to 90% found once. Sequenced: peripheral blood. The receptor source for this set is a person aged 70 to 85 with COVID-19, enrolled during active disease.

This chain uses TRBV7-8 with TRBJ2-5; D may be TRBD2 (6 bases). The CDR3 is made up of 18 amino acids. The germline V gene encodes CDR1 SGHVS and CDR2 FQNEAQ. V lost 2 bases and J 5 bases, leaving 24 bases between the germline ends. CDR3 DNA: TGTGCCAGCAGCTTACGTTTTTTAGGGTTACGAGGGAGGGAGACCCAGTACTTC. Translation gives CASSLRFLGLRGRETQYF.

The rearrangement joins TRBV5-1 to TRBJ2-7, with TRBD2 identical over 10 bases. The CDR3 length is 16 residues. J lost 5 bases, V lost 0 bases, and 8 bases had no gene match. Germline V gene lookup returns CDR1 SGHRS and CDR2 YFSETQ. CDR3 residues: CASSLVLAGDLDEQYF. CDR3 DNA sequence: TGCGCCAGCAGCTTGGTCCTAGCGGGAGATTTAGACGAGCAGTACTTC.

The chain links TRBV6-5 to TRBJ1-5; D is ambiguous. CDR1 and CDR2 from the germline V gene are MNHEY and SVGAGI. The CDR3 has 12 residues. The germline V and J ends were trimmed by 6 bases and 7 bases, with 10 bases remaining between them. CDR3 in amino acids: CASSRSGQPQHF. The CDR3 DNA follows: TGTGCCAGCAGCCGAAGCGGCCAGCCCCAGCATTTT.

The chain has TRBV7-2 and TRBJ2-7, with 10 bases aligning to TRBD2. The ends lost 5 bases at V and 2 bases at J; junction bases unmatched: 6. The CDR3 has 15 residues. The germline CDR1 and CDR2 sequences are SGHTA and FQGNSA. The CDR3 loop reads CASSLGTSETYEQYF. CDR3 in DNA: TGTGCCAGCAGCCTAGGGACTAGCGAGACCTACGAGCAGTACTTC.

This clone was seen only once. The chain couples TRBV18 to TRBJ1-1, with a tentative D call TRBD1 (6 bases). V was shortened by 2 bases and J by 1 base, with 14 bases between the two germline ends. The length of the CDR3 is 16 residues. Germline V gene lookup returns CDR1 KGHSH and CDR2 LQKENI. In DNA form, the CDR3 reads TGTGCCAGCTCACCAGACCTCGGCAGGGGGAACACTGAAGCTTTCTTT. Encoded protein: CASSPDLGRGNTEAFF.

The J gene is TRBJ2-3, the V gene TRBV7-2, with 13 bases lining up with TRBD2. Germline V gives CDR1 SGHTA, CDR2 FQGNSA. V was clipped by 1 base and J by 5 bases; unmatched bases: 6. The CDR3 covers 17 residues. In DNA form, the CDR3 reads TGTGCCAGCAGCTTAGATCCGGGACTAGCGGGAAAAGATACGCAGTATTTT. Amino acid sequence: CASSLDPGLAGKDTQYF. The full variable domain, with the rest looked up from reference TRBV7-2 and TRBJ2-3, is GAGVSQSPSNKVTEKGKDVELRCDPISGHTALYWYRQSLGQGLEFLIYFQGNSAPDKSGLPSDRFSAERTGGSVSTLTIQRTQQEDSAVYLCASSLDPGLAGKDTQYFGPGTRLTVL.

This clone came up once. The chain links TRBV7-8 to TRBJ1-6; D is uncertain. V was shortened by 1 base and J by 0 bases, with 13 bases between the two germline ends. In germline, CDR1 is SGHVS, CDR2 FQNEAQ. The CDR3 sequence is 18 residues long. CDR3: CASSLGGEMSSYNSPLHF. The CDR3 DNA sequence: TGTGCCAGCAGCTTAGGTGGAGAAATGAGCTCCTATAATTCACCCCTCCACTTT.

V usage is TRBV5-6 and J usage is TRBJ1-2; D is undetermined. Trimming removed 3 bases at V and 2 bases at J, with 14 bases between. Germline V gene data show CDR1 as SGHDT and CDR2 as YYEEEE. This CDR3 spans 15 amino acids. The CDR3: CASSSPQARNYGYTF. CDR3 DNA: TGTGCCAGCAGCTCCCCTCAAGCCAGGAACTATGGCTACACCTTC.

This rearrangement joins TRBV20-1 to TRBJ2-1, with D possibly being TRBD1 (5 bases). Germline CDR1 is DFQATT and CDR2 is SNEGSKA (reference sequence). This CDR3 spans 11 amino acids. V shed 6 bases and J shed 15 bases, with 18 bases lying between them. The CDR3 is CSAPEPGKRFF. DNA of the CDR3: TGCAGTGCCCCGGAGCCAGGGAAGCGGTTCTTC.

The V call is TRBV6-2 or TRBV6-3, the J call TRBJ2-1; TRBD2 aligns across 9 bases. Unmatched junction bases numbered 3, after V lost 2 bases and J lost 16 bases. CDR3 length: 11 residues. From germline, CDR1 is MNHEY and CDR2 SVGEGT. The CDR3 DNA sequence: TGTGCCAGCAGTTACCCTAGCGGGATTTTCTTC. Translated, it gives CASSYPSGIFF.

CDR3 nucleotides: TGTGCCAGCACGCTAACGTACTCCTACAATGAGCAGTTCTTC. Translation: CASTLTYSYNEQFF. V and J are TRBV11-2 and TRBJ2-1; D unresolved. The ends were cut back, 7 bases at V and 0 bases at J, with 10 bases in the middle. Germline values: CDR1 SGHAT, CDR2 FQNNGV. This CDR3 is built from 14 residues.

DNA of the CDR3: TGTGCCAGCAGGGGCTCCAAGAGCTCCTACAATGAGCAGTTCTTC. Protein: CASRGSKSSYNEQFF. This chain joins TRBV28 and TRBJ2-1; D is unresolved. CDR1 MDHEN and CDR2 SYDVKM come from the germline V gene. The V and J ends lost 6 bases and 0 bases respectively, with 12 bases between them. This CDR3 contains 15 residues.

The gene calls are TRBV4-3 and TRBJ1-1, with D possibly matching TRBD1 (5 bases). The germline V gene has CDR1 LGHNA and CDR2 YSLEER. The CDR3 covers 14 residues. The V end lost 4 bases, the J end lost 4 bases, and 13 bases lay between the germline ends. The CDR3 loop reads CASSLRAQGTEAFF. The DNA of the CDR3 is TGCGCCAGCAGCCTCAGGGCCCAGGGCACTGAAGCTTTCTTT.

The CDR3: CASSIGTGDYEQYF. In DNA, the CDR3 is TGTGCCAGCAGCATCGGGACGGGAGACTACGAGCAGTACTTC. The rearrangement links TRBV3-1 (or the pseudogene TRBV3-2) to TRBJ2-7, with D possibly TRBD2 on 6 matching bases. The CDR3 contains 14 residues. The V end lost 5 bases, the J end lost 3 bases, and 14 bases lay between the germline ends. Germline CDR1 is LGHDT and CDR2 is YNNKEL (reference sequence).

The V and J genes are TRBV7-9 and TRBJ1-3; 7 bases agree with TRBD1. The germline CDR1 and CDR2 sequences are SEHNR and FQNEAQ (reference sequence). V shed 6 bases and J 4 bases; nucleotides not matched to a gene: 3. This CDR3 is 13 amino acids long. CDR3 region: CASRGTDGNTIYF. CDR3 in DNA: TGTGCCAGCAGAGGGACAGACGGAAACACCATATATTTT.

This clone has a handful of counts. The rearrangement joins TRBV15 to TRBJ1-1; maybe TRBD1 (5 bases). Germline V gene sequence: CDR1 LNHNV, CDR2 YYDKDF (reference sequence). Trimming took off 3 bases at V and 5 bases at J, with 10 bases between the two ends. This CDR3 contains 13 residues. The CDR3 nucleotides are TGTGCCACCAGCAGCGGGGGGGTTACTGAAGCTTTCTTT. Translation gives CATSSGGVTEAFF.

This clone came up once. The chain carries TRBV18 and TRBJ1-6, with 10 bases fitting TRBD1. The CDR3 extends over 18 amino acids. Germline V CDR1 and CDR2: KGHSH, LQKENI. J lost 3 bases, V lost 6 bases, and 11 bases had no gene match. CDR3 in DNA: TGTGCCAGCTCCGGGTTAGGGGACAGGGGCTTCTATAATTCACCCCTCCACTTT. It is translated as CASSGLGDRGFYNSPLHF.

The J gene is TRBJ2-5, the V gene TRBV9; 10 bases line up with TRBD1. CDR3 length: 16 amino acids. Germline assignment: CDR1 SGDLS and CDR2 YYNGEE. V was clipped by 4 bases and J by 7 bases; unmatched bases: 13. The CDR3, as DNA: TGTGCCAGCAGCCCGATCCCGACAGGGGGCTATGTGACCCAGTACTTC. It is translated as CASSPIPTGGYVTQYF.

The V call is TRBV4-3, the J call TRBJ2-5, with 9 bases fitting TRBD1. The CDR3 runs 14 residues. The junction had 4 bases not matched to a gene; V was cut back by 3 bases and J by 5 bases. Germline lookup yields CDR1 LGHNA and CDR2 YSLEER. For the CDR3, the DNA is TGCGCCAGCAGCCAGGACAGGGGTTTTGAGACCCAGTACTTC. This encodes CASSQDRGFETQYF.

The gene calls are TRBV28 and TRBJ1-4; perhaps TRBD1 as D (5 bases). Trimming took off 4 bases at V and 5 bases at J, with 14 bases between the two ends. Germline V gene lookup returns CDR1 MDHEN and CDR2 SYDVKM. The CDR3 length is 15 residues. The CDR3 protein is CASSSPGGVNEKLFF. The CDR3 DNA reads as TGTGCCAGCAGTTCCCCGGGGGGAGTCAATGAAAAACTGTTTTTT.

This chain connects TRBV7-9 to TRBJ2-5; 8 bases align to TRBD1. The CDR3 runs to 15 residues. Germline CDR1 and CDR2: SEHNR and FQNEAQ (reference sequence). V was pared by 4 bases and J by 3 bases, with 7 bases of the junction left unmatched. CDR3 in DNA: TGTGCCAGCAGCTGGCGACAGGGGACGGAAGAGACCCAGTACTTC. Translated: CASSWRQGTEETQYF.

This clone was counted ten times or more. This CDR3 reads CASKALDSRWLNTF. The CDR3 nucleotides are TGTGCCAGCAAGGCTTTGGACAGCCGGTGGCTTAACACCTTC. This chain connects TRBV6-5 to TRBJ1-2; D is possibly TRBD1 (6 bases). The V gene's germline CDR1 is MNHEY and CDR2 SVGAGI. V was clipped by 7 bases and J by 12 bases, with 24 bases between them. The CDR3 totals 14 residues.

This clone has only a few counts. The gene calls are TRBV28 and TRBJ1-5; D remains ambiguous. V shed 3 bases and J shed 9 bases, with 15 bases lying between them. CDR3 length: 14 residues. Germline CDR1 MDHEN, CDR2 SYDVKM. CDR3 coding DNA: TGTGCCAGCAGTTTCTTTTCCGCCCGGTCGCCCCAGCATTTT. Its translation: CASSFFSARSPQHF.

A note on this clone: Different DNA sequences within this sample yield the same CDR3. The chain recombines TRBV9 with TRBJ1-2; TRBD1 is a possible D gene (5 bases). CDR1 is SGDLS and CDR2 is YYNGEE in the germline V gene. Between the trimmed V and J ends, which lost 5 bases and 0 bases, there was a span of 8 bases. This CDR3 region has 13 residues. This CDR3 is CASSQGTNYGYTF. The DNA of the CDR3 is TGTGCCAGCAGTCAGGGAACTAACTATGGCTACACCTTC.

J is TRBJ1-4 and V is TRBV19; D call uncertain. This CDR3 region has 14 residues. Trimming pared 7 bases from V and 6 bases from J, leaving 15 bases between. Germline V CDR1 and CDR2: LNHDA, SQIVND (reference sequence). Here the CDR3 DNA reads TGTGCCAGTAAAGCTTCGTGGAGTGATGAAAAACTGTTTTTT. This translates into CASKASWSDEKLFF.

The V gene is TRBV28, the J gene TRBJ2-5, with D possibly TRBD1 on 6 matching bases. CDR1 is MDHEN and CDR2 is SYDVKM in the germline V gene. The CDR3 is 12 residues long. The V and J ends lost 8 bases and 1 base respectively, with 8 bases between them. As DNA, the CDR3 is TGTGCCAGCGAACAGGGCCAAGAGACCCAGTACTTC. Encoded protein: CASEQGQETQYF.

Of note for this clone: The sample holds other DNA sequences that translate to the same CDR3. V gene TRBV5-6 combines with J gene TRBJ2-1; TRBD2 aligns across 8 bases. Germline assignment: CDR1 SGHDT and CDR2 YYEEEE. The CDR3 contains 16 residues. Germline trimming cut 2 bases from V and 0 bases from J; bases unmatched to any gene: 4. The CDR3 bases are TGTGCCAGCAGCTTCCCAAGCGGGGGCTCCTACAATGAGCAGTTCTTC. This sequence encodes CASSFPSGGSYNEQFF.

The chain has TRBV9 and TRBJ1-3, with 7 nucleotides matching TRBD1. The CDR3 length is 18 residues. The ends lost 3 bases at V and 0 bases at J; junction bases unmatched: 12. CDR1 is SGDLS and CDR2 is YYNGEE in the germline V gene. The CDR3 DNA reads TGTGCCAGCAGCGGCCAGCAGGGGGGCCCTTCCTCTGGAAACACCATATATTTT. It encodes CASSGQQGGPSSGNTIYF.